This entry describes one TCR beta chain. Antigen: not known. From germline, CDR1 is SNHLY and CDR2 FYNNEI. The CDR3 runs 15 residues. Between the trimmed V and J ends, which lost 5 bases and 0 bases, there was a span of 11 bases. Extracted RNA was reverse transcribed, and the resulting cDNA served as sequencing template. Sequenced by immunoSEQ multiplex PCR; TCRdb stores in-frame clones only, minus some. Counted here are fewer than 200,000 clones, roughly 63% occurring once; the ten biggest clones make up approximately 16%. This record comes from a study of CD8+ T cells in alopecia areata. Study-level results: Tofacitinib did not eliminate many expanded lesional clones from scalp or blood.

Indicated treatment: oral pan-JAK inhibitor, 5-10 mg twice daily. The sample was CD4+ T cells sorted from blood, taken at approximately week 60, from a patient treated with tofacitinib. This sequence was found in a human donor with alopecia areata. The rearrangement uses TRBV2 and TRBJ1-5; no reliable D call. The CDR3 sequence is CASSLQTYSNQPQHF. The CDR3 nucleotides are TGTGCCAGCAGTCTACAGACATATAGCAATCAGCCCCAGCATTTT. Using reference TRBV2 and TRBJ1-5 for the parts outside the CDR3, the full variable domain is EPEVTQTPSHQVTQMGQEVILRCVPISNHLYFYWYRQILGQKVEFLVSFYNNEISEKSEIFDDQFSVERPDGSNFTLKIRSTKLEDSAMYFCASSLQTYSNQPQHFGDGTRLSIL.